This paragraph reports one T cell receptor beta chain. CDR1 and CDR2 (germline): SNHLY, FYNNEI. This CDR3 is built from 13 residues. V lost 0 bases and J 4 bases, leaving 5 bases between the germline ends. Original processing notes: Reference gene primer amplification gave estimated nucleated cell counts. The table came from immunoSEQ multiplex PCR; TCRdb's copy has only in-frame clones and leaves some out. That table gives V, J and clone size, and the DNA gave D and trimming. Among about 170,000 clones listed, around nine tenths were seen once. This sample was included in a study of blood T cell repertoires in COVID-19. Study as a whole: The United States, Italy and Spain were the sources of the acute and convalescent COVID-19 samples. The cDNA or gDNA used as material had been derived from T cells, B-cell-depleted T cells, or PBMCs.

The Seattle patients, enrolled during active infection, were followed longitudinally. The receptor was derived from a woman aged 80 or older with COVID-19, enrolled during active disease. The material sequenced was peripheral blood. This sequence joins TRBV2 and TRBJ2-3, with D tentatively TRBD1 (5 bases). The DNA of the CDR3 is TGTGCCAGCAGTGAAGCCAGGGCAGATACGCAGTATTTT. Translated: CASSEARADTQYF.